This T cell receptor (beta chain) is from a study of blood T cell repertoires in COVID-19 (dated by TCRdb to 2019 to 2021). Study-level background: Samples covering the acute and convalescent phases of COVID-19 were provided by collaborators in the United States, Italy and Spain. The sample metadata nearly always contained a de-identified subject ID, COVID-19 status, age in years and sex. The repertoires were made available in a free public database intended to serve as a resource for research on the immune response to SARS-CoV-2. Samples came from the ongoing ImmuneRACE study (first 160 participants) plus 1,254 subjects from 6 global collaborators. Deeply sampled blood TCRbeta repertoires from subjects exposed to, actively infected with, or recovered from COVID-19 were included in the dataset. Where available, HLA class I and class II types were obtained from metadata supplied by the sample provider rather than from assay-based typing. The prospective study material was composed of cDNA or gDNA derived from T cells, B-cell-depleted T cells, or PBMCs.

CDR1 and CDR2 (SGHTA, FQGNSA) derive from the germline V gene. The CDR3, from cysteine to phenylalanine, totals 15 residues. This entry keeps only the CDR3 DNA: 45 bases, framed from base 1. V and J are truncated by 6 bases and 1 base respectively, leaving an intervening sequence of 16 bases. TCRbeta CDR3 regions were amplified from genomic DNA using the immunoSEQ Assay, a bias-controlled multiplex PCR. The authors' pipeline ran thus. Nucleated cell counts per sample were estimated from amplification of reference gene primers within the assay. Sequence reads were collapsed and filtered to measure the absolute abundance of every unique TCRbeta CDR3 rearrangement. Productive Simpson clonality was computed per sample as the square root of Simpson's diversity index over productive rearrangements. This is the immuneACCESS table as TCRdb keeps it, with only in-frame sequences that have V and J called. A part of the clones is gone; compared with another copy, unresolved V genes explain less than half, and the rest is unexplained. The V and J calls and clone size were taken over from that table, and D and trimming were inferred from the DNA. The sample has 45,000 to 50,000 clones on record, over 80% of them singletons. Clones ranked in the top ten supply over 7% of the sample.

Whole blood was collected in K2EDTA tubes by collaborating institutions according to the institutions' own protocols. For TCRbeta analysis, collaborators shipped samples in one of three forms: frozen whole blood, isolated PBMCs, or DNA extracted from either of those sample types. Remarks on this clone: No antigen is known for it. No much larger clone exists at a distance of one base, and base qualities are not known.

General study outcomes and caveats: How much clinical and demographic metadata was included differed by source and by participant, and the metadata was provided uncurated.

Sequences were obtained from peripheral blood. The sequence joins TRBV7-2 to TRBJ2-7, with the D segment identity uncertain. The origin of this receptor is an elderly man in a cohort sampled during active COVID-19. The DNA sequence is TGTGCCAGCAGTCCCGCGGCGGTTGCATCCTACGAGCAGTACTTC. The resulting protein is CASSPAAVASYEQYF.